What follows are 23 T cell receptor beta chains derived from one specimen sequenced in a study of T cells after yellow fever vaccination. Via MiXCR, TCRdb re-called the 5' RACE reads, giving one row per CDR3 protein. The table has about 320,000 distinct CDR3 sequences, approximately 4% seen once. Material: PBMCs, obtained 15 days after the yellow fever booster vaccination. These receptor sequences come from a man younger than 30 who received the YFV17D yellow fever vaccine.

The CDR3 region has the DNA TGTGCCAGCAGTGAAATGGTATTACCGAGCACAGATACGCAGTATTTT. This codes for CASSEMVLPSTDTQYF. V gene TRBV6-1 combines with J gene TRBJ2-3; no clear D. CDR1 and CDR2 (germline): MNHNS, SASEGT. V was cut by 2 bases and J by 0 bases, with 12 bases left in between. The CDR3 sequence is 16 residues long.

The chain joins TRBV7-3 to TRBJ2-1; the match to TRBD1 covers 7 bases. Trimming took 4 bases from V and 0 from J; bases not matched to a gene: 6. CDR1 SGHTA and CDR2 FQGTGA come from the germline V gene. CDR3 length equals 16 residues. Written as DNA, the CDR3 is TGTGCCAGCAGCTACCTAGACAGGGACTCCTACAATGAGCAGTTCTTC. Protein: CASSYLDRDSYNEQFF.

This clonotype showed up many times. CDR3 DNA: TGTGCCAGCAGTCGGACTAGCGGGGCCTCGTCAGATACGCAGTATTTT. It specifies CASSRTSGASSDTQYF. The chain uses TRBV6-5 and TRBJ2-3; 12 positions match TRBD2. The CDR3 sequence is 16 residues long. Germline V gene data show CDR1 as MNHEY and CDR2 as SVGAGI. Trimming removed 5 bases from V and 4 bases from J; junction bases left unmatched: 7.

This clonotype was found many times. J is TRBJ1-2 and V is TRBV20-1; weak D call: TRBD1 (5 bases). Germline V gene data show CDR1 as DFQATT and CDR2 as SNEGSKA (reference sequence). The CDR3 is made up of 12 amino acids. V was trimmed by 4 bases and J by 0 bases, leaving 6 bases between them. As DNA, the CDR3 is TGCAGTGCTAAGGGGACTAACTATGGCTACACCTTC. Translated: CSAKGTNYGYTF.

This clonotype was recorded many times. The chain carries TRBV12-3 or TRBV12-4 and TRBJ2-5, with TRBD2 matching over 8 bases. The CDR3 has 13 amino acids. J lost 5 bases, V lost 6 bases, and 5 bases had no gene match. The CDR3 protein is CASSSGGRETQYF. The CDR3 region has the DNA TGTGCCAGCAGCTCGGGGGGGCGGGAGACCCAGTACTTC.

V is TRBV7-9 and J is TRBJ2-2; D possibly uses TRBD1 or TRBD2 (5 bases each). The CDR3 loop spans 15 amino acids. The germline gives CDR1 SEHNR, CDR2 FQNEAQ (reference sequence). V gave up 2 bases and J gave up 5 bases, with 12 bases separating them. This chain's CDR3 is CASSLRGGGTGELFF. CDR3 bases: TGTGCCAGCAGCTTAAGGGGTGGAGGAACCGGGGAGCTGTTTTTT.

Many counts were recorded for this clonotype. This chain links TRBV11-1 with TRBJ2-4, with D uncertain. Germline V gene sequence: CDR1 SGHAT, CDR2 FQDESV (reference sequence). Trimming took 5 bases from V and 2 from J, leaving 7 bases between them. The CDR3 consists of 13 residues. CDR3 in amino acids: CASSGLSKNIQYF. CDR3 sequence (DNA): TGTGCCAGCAGCGGGCTCTCCAAAAACATTCAGTACTTC.

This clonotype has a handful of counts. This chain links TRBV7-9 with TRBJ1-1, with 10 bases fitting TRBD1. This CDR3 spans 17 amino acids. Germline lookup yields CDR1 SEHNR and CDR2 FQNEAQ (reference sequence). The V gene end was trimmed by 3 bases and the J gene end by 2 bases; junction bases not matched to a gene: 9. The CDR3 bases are TGTGCCAGCAGCTTTTGGACAGGGGGGGATTATAACACTGAAGCTTTCTTT. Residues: CASSFWTGGDYNTEAFF.

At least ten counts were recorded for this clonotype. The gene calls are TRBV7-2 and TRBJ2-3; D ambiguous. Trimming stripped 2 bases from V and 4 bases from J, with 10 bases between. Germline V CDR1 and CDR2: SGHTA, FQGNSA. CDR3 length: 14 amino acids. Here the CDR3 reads CASSLLIPSDTQYF. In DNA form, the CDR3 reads TGTGCCAGCAGCTTATTAATCCCTTCAGATACGCAGTATTTT.

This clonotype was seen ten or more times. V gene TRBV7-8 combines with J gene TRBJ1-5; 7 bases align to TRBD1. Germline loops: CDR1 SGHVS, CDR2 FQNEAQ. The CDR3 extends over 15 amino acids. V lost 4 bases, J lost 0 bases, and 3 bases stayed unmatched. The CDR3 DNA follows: TGTGCCAGCAGCTCGACAGGGAATAGCAATCAGCCCCAGCATTTT. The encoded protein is CASSSTGNSNQPQHF.

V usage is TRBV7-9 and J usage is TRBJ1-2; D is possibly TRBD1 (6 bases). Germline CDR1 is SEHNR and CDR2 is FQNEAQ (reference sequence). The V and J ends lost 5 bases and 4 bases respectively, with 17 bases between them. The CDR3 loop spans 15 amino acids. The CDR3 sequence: CASSAPRGVGYGYTF. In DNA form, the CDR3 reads TGTGCCAGCAGCGCACCGAGGGGGGTCGGCTATGGCTACACCTTC. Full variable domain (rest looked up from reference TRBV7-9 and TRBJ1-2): DTGVSQNPRHKITKRGQNVTFRCDPISEHNRLYWYRQTLGQGPEFLTYFQNEAQLEKSRLLSDRFSAERPKGSFSTLEIQRTEQGDSAMYLCASSAPRGVGYGYTFGSGTRLTVV.

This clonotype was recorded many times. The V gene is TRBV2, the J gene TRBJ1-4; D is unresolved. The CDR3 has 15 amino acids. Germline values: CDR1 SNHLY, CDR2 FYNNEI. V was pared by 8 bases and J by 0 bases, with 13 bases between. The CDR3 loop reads CASRYNTATNEKLFF. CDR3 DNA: TGTGCCAGCCGATACAATACTGCAACTAATGAAAAACTGTTTTTT.

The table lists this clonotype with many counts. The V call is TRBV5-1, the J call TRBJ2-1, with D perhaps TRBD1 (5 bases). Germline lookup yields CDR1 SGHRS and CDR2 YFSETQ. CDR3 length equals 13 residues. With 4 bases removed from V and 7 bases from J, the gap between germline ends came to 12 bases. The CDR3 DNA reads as TGCGCCAGCAGCGCAATCGACAGAAATGAGCAGTTCTTC. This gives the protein CASSAIDRNEQFF.

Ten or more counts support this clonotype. CDR3 in amino acids: CASSLDRGGKADTQYF. The DNA for the CDR3 is TGCGCCAGCAGCTTGGATAGGGGGGGAAAGGCAGATACGCAGTATTTT. V gene TRBV5-1 combines with J gene TRBJ2-3, with a tentative D call TRBD2 (7 bases). This CDR3 has 16 amino acids. Trimming left V 0 bases short and J 4 bases short, with 15 bases between. Germline V CDR1 and CDR2: SGHRS, YFSETQ.

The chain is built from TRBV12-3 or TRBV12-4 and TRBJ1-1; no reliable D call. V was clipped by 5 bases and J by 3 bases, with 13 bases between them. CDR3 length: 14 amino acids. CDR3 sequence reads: CASSNYSGHTEAFF. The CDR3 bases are TGTGCCAGCAGTAACTACTCCGGGCACACTGAAGCTTTCTTT.

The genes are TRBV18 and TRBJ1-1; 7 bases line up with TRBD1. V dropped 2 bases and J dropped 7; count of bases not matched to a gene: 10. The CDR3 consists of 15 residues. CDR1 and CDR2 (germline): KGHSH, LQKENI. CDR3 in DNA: TGTGCCAGCTCACCAACTACAACCGGGACAGTTGAAGCTTTCTTT. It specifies CASSPTTTGTVEAFF. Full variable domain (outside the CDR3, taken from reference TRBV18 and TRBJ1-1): NAGVMQNPRHLVRRRGQEARLRCSPMKGHSHVYWYRQLPEEGLKFMVYLQKENIIDESGMPKERFSAEFPKEGPSILRIQQVVRGDSAAYFCASSPTTTGTVEAFFGQGTRLTVV.

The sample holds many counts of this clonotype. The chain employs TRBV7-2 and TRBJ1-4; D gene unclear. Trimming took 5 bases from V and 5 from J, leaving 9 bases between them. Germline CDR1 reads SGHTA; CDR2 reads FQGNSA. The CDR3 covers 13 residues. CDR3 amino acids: CASSPGSNEKLFF. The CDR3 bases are TGTGCCAGCAGCCCCGGATCGAATGAAAAACTGTTTTTT. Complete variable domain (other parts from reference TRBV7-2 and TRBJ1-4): GAGVSQSPSNKVTEKGKDVELRCDPISGHTALYWYRQSLGQGLEFLIYFQGNSAPDKSGLPSDRFSAERTGGSVSTLTIQRTQQEDSAVYLCASSPGSNEKLFFGSGTQLSVL.

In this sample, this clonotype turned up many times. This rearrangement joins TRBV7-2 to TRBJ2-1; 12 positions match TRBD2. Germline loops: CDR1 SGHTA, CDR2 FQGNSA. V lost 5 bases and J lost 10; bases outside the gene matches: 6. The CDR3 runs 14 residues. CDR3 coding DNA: TGTGCCAGCAGCACTAGCGGGGGGCTGTTAGAGCAGTTCTTC. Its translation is CASSTSGGLLEQFF. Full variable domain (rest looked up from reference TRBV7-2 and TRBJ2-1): GAGVSQSPSNKVTEKGKDVELRCDPISGHTALYWYRQSLGQGLEFLIYFQGNSAPDKSGLPSDRFSAERTGGSVSTLTIQRTQQEDSAVYLCASSTSGGLLEQFFGPGTRLTVL.

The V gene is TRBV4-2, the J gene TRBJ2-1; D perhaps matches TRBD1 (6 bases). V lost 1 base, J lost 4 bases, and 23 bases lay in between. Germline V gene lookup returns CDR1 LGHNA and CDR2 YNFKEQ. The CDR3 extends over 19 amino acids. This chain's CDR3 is CASSQAPTVVGASYNEQFF. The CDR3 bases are TGTGCCAGCAGCCAAGCCCCCACCGTCGTGGGGGCAAGTTACAATGAGCAGTTCTTC.

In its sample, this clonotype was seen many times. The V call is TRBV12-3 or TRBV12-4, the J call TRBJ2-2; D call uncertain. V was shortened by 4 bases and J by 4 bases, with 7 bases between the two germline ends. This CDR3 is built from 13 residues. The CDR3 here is CASSSIGTGELFF. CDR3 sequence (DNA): TGTGCCAGCAGTTCAATTGGCACCGGGGAGCTGTTTTTT.

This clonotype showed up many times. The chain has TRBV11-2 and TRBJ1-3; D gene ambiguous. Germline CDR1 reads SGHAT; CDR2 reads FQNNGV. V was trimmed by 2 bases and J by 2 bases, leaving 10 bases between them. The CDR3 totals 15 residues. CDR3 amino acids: CASSLRRGAGNTIYF. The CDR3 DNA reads TGTGCCAGCAGCTTACGTCGCGGAGCTGGAAACACCATATATTTT.

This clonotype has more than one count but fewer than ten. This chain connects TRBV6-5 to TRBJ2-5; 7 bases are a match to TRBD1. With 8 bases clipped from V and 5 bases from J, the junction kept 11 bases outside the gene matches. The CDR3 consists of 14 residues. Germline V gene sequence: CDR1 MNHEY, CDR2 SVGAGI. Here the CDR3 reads CASAFSGTEETQYF. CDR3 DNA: TGTGCCAGCGCCTTCTCCGGGACAGAGGAGACCCAGTACTTC.

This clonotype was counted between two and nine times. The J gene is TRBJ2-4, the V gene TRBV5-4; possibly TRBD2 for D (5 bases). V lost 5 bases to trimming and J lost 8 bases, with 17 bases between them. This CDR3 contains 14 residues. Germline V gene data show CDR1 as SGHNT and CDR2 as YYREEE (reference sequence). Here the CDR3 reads CASRLDGERDIQYF. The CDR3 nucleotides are TGTGCCAGCAGACTAGACGGGGAACGGGACATTCAGTACTTC.